Listed below are T cell receptor beta chains from one sample, sequenced in a study of Ad26.COV2.S vaccination and SARS-CoV-2 variants. Assay: immunoSEQ multiplex PCR; the TCRdb copy retains only in-frame clones and omits some. Seen here are 300,000 to 500,000 clones, 88% observed once, and the top ten hold 3.5%. The specimen was peripheral blood, collected in a trial of Ad26.COV2.S vaccine versus placebo. Source of these receptors: a person between 18 and 65 years old who received the Ad26.COV2.S COVID-19 vaccine or a placebo. CDR3s include the opening cysteine and the closing phenylalanine or tryptophan. The order of the fields is CDR3 protein, CDR3 DNA, J gene, V gene, clone size, D gene. A D gene is named only where the DNA matches it firmly. Only part of the rows carry a size: once, few, many, or a class if the clone is expanded.

CDR3: CASAPFSKETQYF
DNA: TGTGCCAGCGCCCCTTTCTCAAAAGAGACCCAGTACTTC
J: TRBJ2-5
V: TRBV11-2
size: NA
D: NA

CDR3: CASEGVLYNEQFF
DNA: TGTGCCTCCGAGGGGGTTCTCTACAATGAGCAGTTCTTC
J: TRBJ2-1
V: TRBV30
size: NA
D: NA

CDR3: CASSVSQGAYNEQFF
DNA: TGTGCCAGCAGCGTATCTCAGGGGGCCTACAATGAGCAGTTCTTC
J: TRBJ2-1
V: TRBV9
size: NA
D: TRBD1

CDR3: CASSQTGRNTGELFF
DNA: TGTGCCAGCAGCCAGACCGGGCGGAACACCGGGGAGCTGTTTTTT
J: TRBJ2-2
V: TRBV2
size: NA
D: NA

CDR3: CASSLEGDEQFF
DNA: TGTGCCAGCAGCCTTGAGGGGGATGAGCAGTTCTTC
J: TRBJ2-1
V: TRBV7-9
size: NA
D: NA

CDR3: CSYDRADGYTF
DNA: TGCAGCTATGACAGGGCGGACGGCTACACCTTC
J: TRBJ1-2
V: TRBV20-1
size: NA
D: TRBD1

CDR3: CASSPGLAGREQYF
DNA: TGTGCCAGCTCCCCGGGACTAGCGGGGCGGGAGCAGTACTTC
J: TRBJ2-7
V: TRBV18
size: NA
D: TRBD2

CDR3: CASRMDTSRRNEQFF
DNA: TGCGCCAGCAGGATGGACACGTCGCGACGCAATGAGCAGTTCTTC
J: TRBJ2-1
V: TRBV5-1
size: NA
D: NA

CDR3: CASSRGLRASTKTEAFF
DNA: TGTGCCAGCTCTAGGGGACTCCGGGCCTCGACTAAAACTGAAGCTTTCTTT
J: TRBJ1-1
V: TRBV18
size: NA
D: NA

CDR3: CASSLEFEKGELFF
DNA: TGCGCCAGCAGCTTGGAATTTGAAAAGGGGGAGCTGTTTTTT
J: TRBJ2-2
V: TRBV5-1
size: once
D: NA

CDR3: CASSEKTWGYTF
DNA: TGTGCCAGCAGTGAAAAGACATGGGGCTACACCTTC
J: TRBJ1-2
V: TRBV6-1
size: few
D: NA

CDR3: CASSPGTGGSYNSPLHF
DNA: TGTGCCAGTAGCCCCGGGACAGGGGGCTCCTATAATTCACCCCTCCACTTT
J: TRBJ1-6
V: TRBV19
size: NA
D: TRBD1

CDR3: CASSPSGFPPDTQYF
DNA: TGTGCCAGCAGCCCCTCAGGGTTTCCCCCAGATACGCAGTATTTT
J: TRBJ2-3
V: TRBV7-9
size: NA
D: NA

CDR3: CASTPLRTGGETQYF
DNA: TGTGCCAGCACCCCGCTGAGGACAGGGGGGGAGACCCAGTACTTC
J: TRBJ2-5
V: TRBV6-2/TRBV6-3
size: NA
D: TRBD1

CDR3: CASSLGGVRTDTQYF
DNA: TGTGCCAGCAGCTTGGGCGGTGTTCGCACAGATACGCAGTATTTT
J: TRBJ2-3
V: TRBV5-4
size: NA
D: NA

CDR3: CASSVDVVGEKLFF
DNA: TGTGCCAGCAGCGTAGATGTAGTCGGTGAAAAACTGTTTTTT
J: TRBJ1-4
V: TRBV9
size: NA
D: NA

CDR3: CAIQGGLNTEAFF
DNA: TGTGCCATTCAAGGGGGCTTGAACACTGAAGCTTTCTTT
J: TRBJ1-1
V: TRBV10-3
size: once
D: TRBD1

CDR3: CASSQVSGTYGYTF
DNA: TGTGCCAGCAGCCAAGTTTCAGGGACCTATGGCTACACCTTC
J: TRBJ1-2
V: TRBV3-1/TRBV3-2
size: NA
D: NA

CDR3: CASTIDSNQPQHF
DNA: TGTGCCAGCACTATCGATAGCAATCAGCCCCAGCATTTT
J: TRBJ1-5
V: TRBV2
size: NA
D: NA

CDR3: CSVQVGGETQYF
DNA: TGCAGCGTACAGGTCGGGGGAGAGACCCAGTACTTC
J: TRBJ2-5
V: TRBV29-1
size: NA
D: NA

CDR3: CSFNTGLTGELFF
DNA: TGCAGCTTCAATACCGGGCTAACCGGGGAGCTGTTTTTT
J: TRBJ2-2
V: TRBV29-1
size: NA
D: NA

CDR3: CASSPQVLGEQYF
DNA: TGTGCCAGCAGTCCCCAGGTCCTAGGGGAGCAGTACTTC
J: TRBJ2-7
V: TRBV12-3/TRBV12-4
size: NA
D: NA